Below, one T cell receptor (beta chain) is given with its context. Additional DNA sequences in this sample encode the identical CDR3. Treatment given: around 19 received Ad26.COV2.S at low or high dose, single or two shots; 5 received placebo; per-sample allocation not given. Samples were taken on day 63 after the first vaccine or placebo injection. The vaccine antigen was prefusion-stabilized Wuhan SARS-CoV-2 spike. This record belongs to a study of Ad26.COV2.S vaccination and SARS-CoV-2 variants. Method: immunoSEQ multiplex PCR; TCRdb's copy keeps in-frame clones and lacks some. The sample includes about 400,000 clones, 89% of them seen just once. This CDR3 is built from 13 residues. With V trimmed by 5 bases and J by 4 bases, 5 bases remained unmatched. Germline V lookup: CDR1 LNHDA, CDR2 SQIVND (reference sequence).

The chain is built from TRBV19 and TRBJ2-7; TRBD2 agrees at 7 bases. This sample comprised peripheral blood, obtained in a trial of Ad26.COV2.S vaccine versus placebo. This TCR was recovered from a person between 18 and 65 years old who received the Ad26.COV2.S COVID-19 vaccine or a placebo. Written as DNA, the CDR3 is TGTGCCAGTAGTGCGGGAGAGCTTTACGAGCAGTACTTC. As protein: CASSAGELYEQYF.